This TCR beta chain was profiled in a study of technical replicates of blood from four donors. This clone was detected only once. The CDR3 has 16 residues. The J segment lost 7 bases and the V segment lost 10 bases, leaving 16 bases of the junction unmatched. Germline values: CDR1 ENHRY, CDR2 SYGVKD. Sequenced by immunoSEQ multiplex PCR; TCRdb stores in-frame clones only, minus some. The sample has some 70,000 clones; approximately 92% are singletons. The sample taken for sequencing was T cells isolated from PBMCs. The source is a human donor in good health. The chain uses TRBV10-3 and TRBJ2-1; 10 positions agree with TRBD2. The DNA of the CDR3 is TGTGCCAGTAAAGATCTAGCGGGAGCTAGACATAATGAGCAGTTCTTC. Its translation is CASKDLAGARHNEQFF.